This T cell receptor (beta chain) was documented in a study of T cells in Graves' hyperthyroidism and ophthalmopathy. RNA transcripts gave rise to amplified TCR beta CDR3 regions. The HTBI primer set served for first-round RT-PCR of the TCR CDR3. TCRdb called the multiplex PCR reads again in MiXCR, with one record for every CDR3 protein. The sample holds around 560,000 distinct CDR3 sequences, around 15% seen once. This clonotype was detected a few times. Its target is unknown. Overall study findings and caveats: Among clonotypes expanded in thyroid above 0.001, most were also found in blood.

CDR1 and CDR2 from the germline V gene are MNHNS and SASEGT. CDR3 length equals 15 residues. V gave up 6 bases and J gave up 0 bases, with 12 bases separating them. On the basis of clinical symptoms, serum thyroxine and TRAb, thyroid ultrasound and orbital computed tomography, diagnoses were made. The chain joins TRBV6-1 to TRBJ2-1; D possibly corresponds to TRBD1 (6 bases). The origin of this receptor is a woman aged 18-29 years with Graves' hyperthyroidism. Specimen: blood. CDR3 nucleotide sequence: TGTGCCAGCAGGGGGGCAGACAGCTCCTACAATGAGCAGTTCTTC. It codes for CASRGADSSYNEQFF.